The 27 T cell receptor beta chains presented below share a single source sample, sequenced in a study of cytomegalovirus exposure and HLA in healthy donors. It was with 60 Vbeta and 13 Jbeta primers that the PCR ran. Only in-frame clones appear in the TCRdb table, and some are missing; sequencing was by immunoSEQ multiplex PCR. The sample's table shows some 120,000 clones. Sequenced material: PBMCs. Receptor source: a man between 18 and 35 years old in good health and CMV-seronegative.

V usage is TRBV9 and J usage is TRBJ2-1; 11 bases align to TRBD1. The germline V gene encodes CDR1 SGDLS and CDR2 YYNGEE. With V trimmed by 0 bases and J by 10 bases, 9 bases remained unmatched. CDR3 size: 16 residues. CDR3 loop: CASSVGPGQGVEEQFF. The CDR3 bases are TGTGCCAGCAGCGTAGGACCGGGACAGGGGGTGGAGGAGCAGTTCTTC.

V gene TRBV4-1 combines with J gene TRBJ1-1; maybe TRBD1 (5 bases). V was cut by 1 base and J by 0 bases, with 12 bases left in between. Germline-derived CDR1 and CDR2 are MGHRA and YSYEKL. This CDR3 spans 16 amino acids. The CDR3 sequence: CASSQAPGGLNTEAFF. The DNA for the CDR3 is TGCGCCAGCAGCCAAGCTCCCGGGGGGTTGAACACTGAAGCTTTCTTT.

The rearrangement links TRBV7-9 to TRBJ1-1; no reliable D call. The V gene lost 5 bases and the J gene lost 10 bases, with 14 bases spanning the gap. This CDR3 comprises 12 residues. Germline CDR1 and CDR2: SEHNR and FQNEAQ (reference sequence). The CDR3: CASSQDFSGAFF. The CDR3, as DNA: TGTGCCAGCAGCCAGGACTTTTCGGGAGCTTTCTTT.

The CDR3 region has the DNA TGTGCCAGCAGCGCCACAGGGCAAAGGGGCTACACCTTC. As protein: CASSATGQRGYTF. This chain uses TRBV7-9 with TRBJ1-2; perhaps TRBD1 as D (6 bases). CDR1 and CDR2 from the germline V gene are SEHNR and FQNEAQ (reference sequence). The V end lost 5 bases, the J end lost 8 bases, and 15 bases lay between the germline ends. The CDR3 runs to 13 residues.

The rearrangement links TRBV5-1 to TRBJ2-5; 8 bases match TRBD1. CDR1 and CDR2 from the germline V gene are SGHRS and YFSETQ. The CDR3 extends over 16 amino acids. The V gene end was trimmed by 0 bases and the J gene end by 5 bases; junction bases not matched to a gene: 9. The CDR3, as DNA: TGCGCCAGCAGCTTGGGTTCAGGGGGCGCGCTGGAGACCCAGTACTTC. This sequence encodes CASSLGSGGALETQYF.

The chain carries TRBV6-1 and TRBJ1-2; 7 nucleotides align to TRBD1. Per germline, CDR1 MNHNS and CDR2 SASEGT. The V and J ends lost 6 bases and 3 bases, in that order; junction bases with no gene match: 10. The CDR3 extends over 15 amino acids. CDR3 in amino acids: CASRTLTGRYYGYTF. CDR3 DNA: TGTGCCAGCAGAACTCTGACAGGGCGGTACTATGGCTACACCTTC.

The chain carries TRBV27 and TRBJ2-7; 9 positions match TRBD2. The CDR3 has 16 amino acids. V lost 0 bases and J lost 7; bases outside the gene matches: 10. CDR1 is MNHEY and CDR2 is SMNVEV in the germline V gene (reference sequence). The DNA for the CDR3 is TGTGCCAGCAGTTTATCCGGCTCGCGGGGGGGGCGGGAGCAGTACTTC. Amino acid sequence: CASSLSGSRGGREQYF.

CDR3 amino acids: CASSPGVGNEQFF. CDR3 DNA: TGCGCCAGCAGTCCCGGGGTTGGCAATGAGCAGTTCTTC. This rearrangement joins TRBV5-1 to TRBJ2-1; tentative D call: TRBD2 (5 bases). V lost 5 bases, J lost 6 bases, and 12 bases lay in between. CDR3 size: 13 residues. Germline CDR1 and CDR2: SGHRS and YFSETQ.

This sequence joins TRBV5-1 and TRBJ1-5; 7 bases agree with TRBD1. With V trimmed by 0 bases and J by 6 bases, 3 bases remained unmatched. Germline loops: CDR1 SGHRS, CDR2 YFSETQ. CDR3 size: 14 residues. The CDR3 is CASSLDRGGQPQHF. CDR3 nucleotides: TGCGCCAGCAGCTTGGACAGGGGCGGTCAGCCCCAGCATTTT.

The gene calls are TRBV5-1 and TRBJ2-4, with TRBD1 matching 11 bases. Germline loops: CDR1 SGHRS, CDR2 YFSETQ. The CDR3 has 14 amino acids. Losses at the gene ends were 4 bases for V and 7 bases for J; bases not matched to a gene: 4. CDR3 nucleotides: TGCGCCAGCAGCCTAGGGACAGGGGGGAACATTCAGTACTTC. Protein product: CASSLGTGGNIQYF. Looking up the rest from reference TRBV5-1 and TRBJ2-4 gives the full variable domain: KAGVTQTPRYLIKTRGQQVTLSCSPISGHRSVSWYQQTPGQGLQFLFEYFSETQRNKGNFPGRFSGRQFSNSRSEMNVSTLELGDSALYLCASSLGTGGNIQYFGAGTRLSVL.

The chain carries TRBV14 and TRBJ2-6; D remains ambiguous. Germline assignment: CDR1 SGHDN and CDR2 FVKESK. This CDR3 comprises 21 residues. The V end lost 1 base, the J end lost 0 bases, and 22 bases lay between the germline ends. The CDR3: CASSQVARKQPFISGANVLTF. The CDR3 DNA reads TGTGCCAGCAGCCAAGTGGCCCGGAAACAGCCCTTCATCTCTGGGGCCAACGTCCTGACTTTC.

CDR3 loop: CSVAWMGHSYNEQFF. Written as DNA, the CDR3 is TGCAGCGTGGCCTGGATGGGGCACTCCTACAATGAGCAGTTCTTC. The chain is built from TRBV29-1 and TRBJ2-1; D may be TRBD1 (5 bases). Trimming stripped 6 bases from V and 0 bases from J, with 15 bases between. The CDR3 is made up of 15 amino acids. CDR1 is SQVTM and CDR2 is ANQGSEA in the germline V gene.

This chain joins TRBV6-1 and TRBJ1-2, with D unresolved. The CDR3 extends over 15 amino acids. Germline V gene data show CDR1 as MNHNS and CDR2 as SASEGT. Trimming took off 2 bases at V and 5 bases at J, with 15 bases between the two ends. The DNA for the CDR3 is TGTGCCAGCAGTGAAACCAGAGTTCTGACTTATGGCTACACCTTC. This encodes CASSETRVLTYGYTF.

The rearrangement joins TRBV30 to TRBJ2-2; 9 nucleotides align to TRBD2. The V gene end was trimmed by 3 bases and the J gene end by 0 bases; junction bases not matched to a gene: 2. Germline-derived CDR1 and CDR2 are GTSNPN and SVGIG (reference sequence). CDR3 size: 15 residues. The CDR3 DNA follows: TGTGCCTGGAGAACTAGCGGGTCGAACACCGGGGAGCTGTTTTTT. Residues: CAWRTSGSNTGELFF.

This rearrangement joins TRBV27 to TRBJ2-3, with D maybe TRBD1 (6 bases). Germline CDR1 is MNHEY and CDR2 is SMNVEV (reference sequence). Trimming stripped 7 bases from V and 3 bases from J, with 20 bases between. The CDR3 spans 16 residues. This CDR3 reads CASTPFAVGGTDTQYF. As DNA, the CDR3 is TGTGCCAGCACCCCCTTCGCGGTAGGGGGAACAGATACGCAGTATTTT.

The chain uses TRBV5-1 and TRBJ1-1; 9 bases agree with TRBD1. CDR1 SGHRS and CDR2 YFSETQ come from the germline V gene. The CDR3 runs 15 residues. V shed 3 bases, J shed 3 bases, and the junction held 6 bases outside the gene matches. The CDR3 here is CASSWTGVVDTEAFF. The CDR3 coding sequence is TGCGCCAGCAGCTGGACAGGGGTAGTGGACACTGAAGCTTTCTTT.

The chain recombines TRBV15 with TRBJ1-1, with 7 bases identical to TRBD1. This CDR3 has 13 amino acids. From germline, CDR1 is LNHNV and CDR2 YYDKDF (reference sequence). The J segment lost 4 bases and the V segment lost 6 bases, leaving 5 bases of the junction unmatched. In nucleotides, the CDR3 is TGTGCCACCAGTATGACAGGGAGCACTGAAGCTTTCTTT. Its translation: CATSMTGSTEAFF.

The chain combines TRBV2 with TRBJ2-7, with a tentative D call TRBD2 (5 bases). Germline CDR1 SNHLY, CDR2 FYNNEI. V was shortened by 6 bases and J by 3 bases, with 12 bases between the two germline ends. This CDR3 has 13 amino acids. The chain's CDR3 is CASRDGLYYEQYF. The CDR3 DNA reads as TGTGCCAGCAGAGATGGACTTTACTACGAGCAGTACTTC.

To note about this clone: The junction and the germline gene differ at one end; a read error may be behind it. The sample holds other DNA sequences that translate to the same CDR3. The V call is TRBV7-7, the J call TRBJ2-1; TRBD2 matches at 15 bases. This CDR3 has 19 residues. From germline, CDR1 is SSHAT and CDR2 FNYEAQ (reference sequence). In DNA form, the CDR3 reads TGTGCTAGCAGCCCCGGACTAGCGGGGGGGGGCCGTTCCTACAATGAGCAGTTCTTC. Amino acids: CASSPGLAGGGRSYNEQFF.

V usage is TRBV11-2 and J usage is TRBJ1-4; the D is unclear. Germline CDR1 is SGHAT and CDR2 is FQNNGV. V lost 6 bases and J 3 bases, leaving 11 bases between the germline ends. The CDR3 has 14 amino acids. In nucleotides, the CDR3 is TGTGCCAGCAGGGCCGGGATGGCTAATGAAAAACTGTTTTTT. Translated: CASRAGMANEKLFF.

The chain links TRBV6-5 to TRBJ1-2; possible D gene TRBD1, 5 bases. Deletions cut 6 bases from V and 4 bases from J, with 12 bases between. This CDR3 contains 13 residues. Germline CDR1 and CDR2: MNHEY and SVGAGI. CDR3 residues: CASSQQDTYGYTF. The CDR3 DNA follows: TGTGCCAGCAGCCAACAGGACACCTATGGCTACACCTTC.

This chain uses TRBV18 with TRBJ2-2, with 9 bases that match TRBD1. V shed 6 bases and J 4 bases; nucleotides not matched to a gene: 6. CDR3 length equals 15 residues. The germline gives CDR1 KGHSH, CDR2 LQKENI. The CDR3 reads CASSPGQGGTGELFF. CDR3 nucleotides: TGTGCCAGCTCCCCGGGACAGGGCGGCACCGGGGAGCTGTTTTTT. Looking up the rest from reference TRBV18 and TRBJ2-2 gives the full variable domain: NAGVMQNPRHLVRRRGQEARLRCSPMKGHSHVYWYRQLPEEGLKFMVYLQKENIIDESGMPKERFSAEFPKEGPSILRIQQVVRGDSAAYFCASSPGQGGTGELFFGEGSRLTVL.

A remark on this clone: One end of the junction does not line up with germline, which may come from a read error. Other DNA sequences in the same sample also yield this CDR3. The gene calls are TRBV6-4 and TRBJ2-1; TRBD2 might be the D (7 bases). Germline V CDR1 and CDR2: MRHNA, SNTAGT. The CDR3 contains 15 residues. CDR3 loop: CASSDGGGGHDEQFF. CDR3 DNA: TGCGCCAGCAGTGACGGGGGAGGGGGGCACGATGAGCAGTTCTTC.

The chain joins TRBV29-1 to TRBJ2-3; possible D gene TRBD2, 5 bases. Trimming left V 5 bases short and J 3 bases short, with 9 bases between. From germline, CDR1 is SQVTM and CDR2 ANQGSEA. The CDR3 extends over 12 amino acids. The CDR3 here is CSVKRGTDTQYF. The CDR3 coding sequence is TGCAGCGTTAAGCGAGGGACAGATACGCAGTATTTT.

The genes are TRBV2 and TRBJ1-2, with D unresolved. The CDR3 has 14 residues. V shed 2 bases and J shed 3 bases, with 10 bases lying between them. Germline-derived CDR1 and CDR2 are SNHLY and FYNNEI. As DNA, the CDR3 is TGTGCCAGCAGTGAAACTGGGGAGGACTATGGCTACACCTTC. The encoded protein is CASSETGEDYGYTF.

The chain has TRBV5-1 and TRBJ2-3; TRBD1 is a possible D gene (7 bases). Germline V gene lookup returns CDR1 SGHRS and CDR2 YFSETQ. This CDR3 has 16 amino acids. Trimming removed 0 bases at V and 2 bases at J, with 13 bases between. CDR3 loop: CASSLEVRGDTDTQYF. The CDR3 coding sequence is TGCGCCAGCAGCTTGGAGGTCAGGGGGGACACAGATACGCAGTATTTT. Filled out from reference TRBV5-1 and TRBJ2-3, the complete variable domain reads KAGVTQTPRYLIKTRGQQVTLSCSPISGHRSVSWYQQTPGQGLQFLFEYFSETQRNKGNFPGRFSGRQFSNSRSEMNVSTLELGDSALYLCASSLEVRGDTDTQYFGPGTRLTVL.

The chain couples TRBV6-5 to TRBJ2-3, with D tentatively TRBD2 (6 bases). The CDR3 runs 13 residues. Germline V gives CDR1 MNHEY, CDR2 SVGAGI. Trimming took 4 bases from V and 8 from J, leaving 13 bases between them. CDR3 in amino acids: CASSSPGVGTQYF. The DNA of the CDR3 is TGTGCCAGCAGTTCTCCGGGGGTGGGTACGCAGTATTTT.